Described below is a single T cell receptor (beta chain) sequence and its context. Its specificity is not known. The study ran its PCR with 60 Vbeta and 13 Jbeta primers. Profiled with immunoSEQ multiplex PCR; TCRdb holds only in-frame clones, not every one. The sample table includes about 72,000 clones. This sample was included in a study of cytomegalovirus exposure and HLA in healthy donors. Study-wide results and limits: Indistinguishable V segments such as TRBV6-2 and TRBV6-3 were excluded. What a later analysis reportedly showed was that an Asian-associated ancestry cluster had fewer N-insertions than the approximately 670-donor mean.

The germline V gene encodes CDR1 MNHEY and CDR2 SMNVEV (reference sequence). Trimming took off 1 base at V and 5 bases at J, with 11 bases between the two ends. This CDR3 has 14 residues. The J gene is TRBJ2-5, the V gene TRBV27; tentative D call: TRBD1 (6 bases). The clonotype was recovered from a woman between 40 and 55 years old in good health and CMV-seropositive. Sequencing was performed on PBMCs. The CDR3 loop is CASSLYGGGETQYF. CDR3 DNA sequence: TGTGCCAGCAGTTTATATGGGGGCGGGGAGACCCAGTACTTC.